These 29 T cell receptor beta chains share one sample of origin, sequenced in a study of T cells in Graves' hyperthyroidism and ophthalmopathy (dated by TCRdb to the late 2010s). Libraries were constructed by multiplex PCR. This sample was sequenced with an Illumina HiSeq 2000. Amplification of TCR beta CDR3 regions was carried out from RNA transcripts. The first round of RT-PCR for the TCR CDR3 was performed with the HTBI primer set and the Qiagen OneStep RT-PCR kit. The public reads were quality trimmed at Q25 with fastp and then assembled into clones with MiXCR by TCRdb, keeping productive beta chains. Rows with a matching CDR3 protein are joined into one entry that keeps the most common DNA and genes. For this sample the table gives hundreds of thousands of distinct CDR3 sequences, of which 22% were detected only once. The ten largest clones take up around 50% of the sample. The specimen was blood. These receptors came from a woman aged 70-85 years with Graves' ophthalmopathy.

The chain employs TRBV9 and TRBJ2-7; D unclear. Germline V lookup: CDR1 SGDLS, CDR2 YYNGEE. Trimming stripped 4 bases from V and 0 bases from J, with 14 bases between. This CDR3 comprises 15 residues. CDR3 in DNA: TGTGCCAGCAGCCCGGGCCAGCTGAGCTCCTACGAGCAGTACTTC. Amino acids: CASSPGQLSSYEQYF.

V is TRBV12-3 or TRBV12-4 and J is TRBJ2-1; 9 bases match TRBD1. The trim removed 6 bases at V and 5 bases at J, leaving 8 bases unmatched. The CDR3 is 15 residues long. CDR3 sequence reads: CASRLQGAQNNEQFF. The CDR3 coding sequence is TGTGCCAGCAGGCTACAGGGGGCGCAGAACAATGAGCAGTTCTTC.

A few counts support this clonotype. CDR3 in amino acids: CASSFIGGENNEQFF. In DNA, the CDR3 is TGCGCCAGCAGCTTTATAGGGGGCGAGAACAATGAGCAGTTCTTC. The chain has TRBV5-1 and TRBJ2-1, with 7 bases fitting TRBD1. There are 15 residues in the CDR3. V lost 2 bases to trimming and J lost 5 bases; unmatched junction nucleotides: 7. Germline CDR1 reads SGHRS; CDR2 reads YFSETQ.

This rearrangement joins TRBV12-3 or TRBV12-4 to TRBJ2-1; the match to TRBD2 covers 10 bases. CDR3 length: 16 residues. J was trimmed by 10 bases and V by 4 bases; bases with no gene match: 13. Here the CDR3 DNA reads TGTGCCAGCAGTTACGCTTCTAAGCTAGCGGGAGCCGAGCAGTTCTTC. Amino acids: CASSYASKLAGAEQFF.

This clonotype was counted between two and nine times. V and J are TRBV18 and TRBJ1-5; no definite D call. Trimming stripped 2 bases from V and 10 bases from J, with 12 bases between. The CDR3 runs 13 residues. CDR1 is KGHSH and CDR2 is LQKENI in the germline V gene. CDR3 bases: TGTGCCAGCTCACCAAATACGGACGGTCCCCAGCATTTT. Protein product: CASSPNTDGPQHF.

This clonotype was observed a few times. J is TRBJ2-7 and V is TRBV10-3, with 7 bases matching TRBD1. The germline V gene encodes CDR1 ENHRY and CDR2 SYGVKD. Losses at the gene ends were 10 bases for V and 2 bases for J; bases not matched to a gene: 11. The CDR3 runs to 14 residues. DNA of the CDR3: TGTGCCAGCCAGACAGGGCCTATTCCCTACGAGCAGTACTTC. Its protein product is CASQTGPIPYEQYF.

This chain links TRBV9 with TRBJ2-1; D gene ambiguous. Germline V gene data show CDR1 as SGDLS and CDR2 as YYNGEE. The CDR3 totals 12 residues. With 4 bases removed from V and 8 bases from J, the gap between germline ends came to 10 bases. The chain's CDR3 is CASSPTADEQFF. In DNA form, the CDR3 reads TGTGCCAGCAGCCCTACGGCGGATGAGCAGTTCTTC.

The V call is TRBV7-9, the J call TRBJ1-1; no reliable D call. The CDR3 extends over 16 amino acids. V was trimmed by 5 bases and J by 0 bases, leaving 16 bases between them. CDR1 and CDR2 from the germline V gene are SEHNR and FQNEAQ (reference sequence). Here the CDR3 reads CASSRNAVRMNTEAFF. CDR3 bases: TGTGCCAGCAGCCGTAATGCGGTCAGGATGAACACTGAAGCTTTCTTT.

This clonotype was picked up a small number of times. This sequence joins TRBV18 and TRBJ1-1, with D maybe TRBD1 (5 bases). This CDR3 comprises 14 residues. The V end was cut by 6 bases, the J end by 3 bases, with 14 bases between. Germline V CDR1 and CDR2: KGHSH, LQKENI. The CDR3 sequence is CASSDGQQHTEAFF. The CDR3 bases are TGTGCCAGCTCCGACGGACAACAACACACTGAAGCTTTCTTT.

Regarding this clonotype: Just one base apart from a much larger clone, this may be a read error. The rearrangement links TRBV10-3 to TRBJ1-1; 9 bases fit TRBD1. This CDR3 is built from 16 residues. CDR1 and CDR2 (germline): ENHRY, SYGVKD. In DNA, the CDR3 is TGTGCCATCAGTGATGGGACAGGGTTTGGGAACGCTGAAGCTTTCTTT. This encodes CAISDGTGFGNAEAFF.

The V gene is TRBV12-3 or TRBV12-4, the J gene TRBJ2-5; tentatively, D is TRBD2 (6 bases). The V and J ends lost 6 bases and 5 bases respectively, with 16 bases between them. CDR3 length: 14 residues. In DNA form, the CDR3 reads TGTGCCAGCAGACCCCCCGGGGCGGGGGAGACCCAGTACTTC. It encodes CASRPPGAGETQYF.

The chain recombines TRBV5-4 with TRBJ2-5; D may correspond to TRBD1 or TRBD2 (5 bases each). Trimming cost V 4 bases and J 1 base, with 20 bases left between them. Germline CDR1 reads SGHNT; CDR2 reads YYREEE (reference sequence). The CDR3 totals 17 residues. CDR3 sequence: CASSHGGVSQTQETQYF. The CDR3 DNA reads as TGTGCCAGCAGCCATGGGGGTGTCAGTCAGACCCAAGAGACCCAGTACTTC.

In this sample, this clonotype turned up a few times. The CDR3, as DNA: TGTGCCAGCAGTGGGGACTTCTCCAAGCGGGAGCTGTTTTTT. This gives the protein CASSGDFSKRELFF. The V gene is TRBV12-3 or TRBV12-4, the J gene TRBJ2-2, with D possibly TRBD2 on 6 matching bases. Between the trimmed V and J ends, which lost 5 bases and 9 bases, there was a span of 16 bases. The CDR3 is made up of 14 amino acids.

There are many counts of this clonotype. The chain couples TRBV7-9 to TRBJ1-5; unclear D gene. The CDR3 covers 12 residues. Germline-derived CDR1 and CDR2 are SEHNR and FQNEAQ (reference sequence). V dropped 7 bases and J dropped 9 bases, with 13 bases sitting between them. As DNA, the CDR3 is TGTGCCAGCAAATGCGTTCTTCCGCCCCAGCATTTT. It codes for CASKCVLPPQHF.

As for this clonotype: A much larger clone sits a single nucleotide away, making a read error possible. CDR3 residues: CASRRDADYGYTF. The CDR3 bases are TGTGCCAGCAGACGTGATGCTGACTATGGCTACACCTTC. The chain combines TRBV12-3 or TRBV12-4 with TRBJ1-2; no clear D gene. The CDR3 has 13 residues. V was trimmed by 6 bases and J by 3 bases, leaving 11 bases between them.

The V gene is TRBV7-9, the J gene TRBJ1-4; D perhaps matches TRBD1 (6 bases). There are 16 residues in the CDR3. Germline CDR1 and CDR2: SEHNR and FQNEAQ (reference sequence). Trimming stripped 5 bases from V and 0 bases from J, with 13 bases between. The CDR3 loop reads CASSQGKYSTNEKLFF. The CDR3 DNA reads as TGTGCCAGCAGCCAGGGGAAGTATTCAACTAATGAAAAACTGTTTTTT. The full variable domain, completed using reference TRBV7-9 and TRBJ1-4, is DTGVSQNPRHKITKRGQNVTFRCDPISEHNRLYWYRQTLGQGPEFLTYFQNEAQLEKSRLLSDRFSAERPKGSFSTLEIQRTEQGDSAMYLCASSQGKYSTNEKLFFGSGTQLSVL.

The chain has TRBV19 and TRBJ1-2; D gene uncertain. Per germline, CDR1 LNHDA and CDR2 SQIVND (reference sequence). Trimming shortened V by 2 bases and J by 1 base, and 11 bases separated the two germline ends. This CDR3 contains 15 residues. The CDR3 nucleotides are TGTGCCAGTAGTATACGCCCACAGTTTAACTATGGCTACACCTTC. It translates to CASSIRPQFNYGYTF.

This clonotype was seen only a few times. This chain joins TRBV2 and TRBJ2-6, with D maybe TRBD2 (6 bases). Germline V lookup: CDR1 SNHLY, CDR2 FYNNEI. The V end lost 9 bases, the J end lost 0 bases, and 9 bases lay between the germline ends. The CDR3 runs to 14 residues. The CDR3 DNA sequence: TGTGCCAGTTCGGGACTCTCTGGGGCCAACGTCCTGACTTTC. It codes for CASSGLSGANVLTF.

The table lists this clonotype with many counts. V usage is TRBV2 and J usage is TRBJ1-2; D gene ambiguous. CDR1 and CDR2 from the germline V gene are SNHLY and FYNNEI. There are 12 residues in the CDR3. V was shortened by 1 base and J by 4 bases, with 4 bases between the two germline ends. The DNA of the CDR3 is TGTGCCAGCAGTGAAGGCCTCTATGGCTACACCTTC. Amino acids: CASSEGLYGYTF.

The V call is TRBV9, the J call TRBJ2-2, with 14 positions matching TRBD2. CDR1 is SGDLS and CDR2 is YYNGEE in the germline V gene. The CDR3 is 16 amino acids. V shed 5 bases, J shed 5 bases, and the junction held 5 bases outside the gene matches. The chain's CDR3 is CASRGLAGGATGELFF. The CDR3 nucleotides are TGTGCCAGCAGAGGACTAGCGGGAGGAGCGACCGGGGAGCTGTTTTTT.

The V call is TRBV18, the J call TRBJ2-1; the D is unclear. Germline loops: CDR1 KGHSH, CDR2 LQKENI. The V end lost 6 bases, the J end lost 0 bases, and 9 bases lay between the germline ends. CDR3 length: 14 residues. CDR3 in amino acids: CASSGPSSYNEQFF. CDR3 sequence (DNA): TGTGCCAGCTCCGGACCAAGCTCCTACAATGAGCAGTTCTTC.

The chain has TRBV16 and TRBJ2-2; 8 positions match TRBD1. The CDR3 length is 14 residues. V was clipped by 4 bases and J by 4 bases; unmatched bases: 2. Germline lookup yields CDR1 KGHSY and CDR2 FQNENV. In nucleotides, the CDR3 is TGTGCCAGCAGCCCACAGGGGGGCACCGGGGAGCTGTTTTTT. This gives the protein CASSPQGGTGELFF.

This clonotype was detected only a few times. The CDR3 loop reads CASSLAEGRGYTF. In nucleotides, the CDR3 is TGTGCCAGCAGCTTAGCGGAGGGTCGGGGCTACACCTTC. The V call is TRBV7-6, the J call TRBJ1-2; D is ambiguous. Per germline, CDR1 SGHVS and CDR2 FNYEAQ. CDR3 length equals 13 residues. V lost 0 bases to trimming and J lost 8 bases, with 10 bases between them.

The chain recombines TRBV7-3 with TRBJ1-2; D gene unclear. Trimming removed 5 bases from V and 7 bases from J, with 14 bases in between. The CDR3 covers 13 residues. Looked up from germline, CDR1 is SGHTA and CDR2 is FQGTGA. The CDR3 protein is CASSLGVFFGYTF. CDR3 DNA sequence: TGTGCCAGCAGCCTTGGGGTGTTTTTTGGCTACACCTTC.

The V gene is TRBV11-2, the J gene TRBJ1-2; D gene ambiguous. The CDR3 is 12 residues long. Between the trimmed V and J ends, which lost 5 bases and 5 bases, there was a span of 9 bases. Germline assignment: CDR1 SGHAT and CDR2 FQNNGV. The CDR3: CASSATGYGYTF. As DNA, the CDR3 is TGTGCCAGCAGCGCCACGGGTTATGGCTACACCTTC.

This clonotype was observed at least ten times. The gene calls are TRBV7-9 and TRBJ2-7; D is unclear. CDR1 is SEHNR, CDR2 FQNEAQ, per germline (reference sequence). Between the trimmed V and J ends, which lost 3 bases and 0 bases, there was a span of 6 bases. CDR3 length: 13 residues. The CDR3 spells CASSFTDSYEQYF. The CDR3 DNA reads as TGTGCCAGCAGCTTTACTGACTCCTACGAGCAGTACTTC.

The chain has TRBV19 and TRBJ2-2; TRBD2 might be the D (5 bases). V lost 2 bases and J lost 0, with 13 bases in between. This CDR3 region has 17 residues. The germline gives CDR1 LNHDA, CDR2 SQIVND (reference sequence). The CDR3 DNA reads TGTGCCAGTAGTATACCAGCGGACCCCGCGAACACCGGGGAGCTGTTTTTT. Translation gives CASSIPADPANTGELFF.

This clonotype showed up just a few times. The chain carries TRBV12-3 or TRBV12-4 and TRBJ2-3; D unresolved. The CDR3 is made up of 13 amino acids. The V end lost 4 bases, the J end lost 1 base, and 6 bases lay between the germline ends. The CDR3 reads CASSWAGTDTQYF. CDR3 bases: TGTGCCAGCAGTTGGGCCGGCACAGATACGCAGTATTTT.

This chain's CDR3 is CASTQRGMNTEAFF. DNA of the CDR3: TGTGCCAGCACTCAGCGGGGGATGAACACTGAAGCTTTCTTT. The V and J genes are TRBV6-1 and TRBJ1-1, with D tentatively TRBD1 (5 bases). The germline gives CDR1 MNHNS, CDR2 SASEGT. The V end was cut by 7 bases, the J end by 0 bases, with 12 bases between. CDR3 size: 14 residues.